This T cell receptor (beta chain) was documented in a study of regulatory T cells in long-lasting Graves disease (dated by TCRdb to about 2021). With regard to the full study: Patients with newly diagnosed Graves' disease had been on antithyroid drugs for under 3 months. Peripheral blood TCR sequencing and RNA sequencing compared persistent Graves' disease patients with newly diagnosed Graves' disease patients. A total of about 35 samples underwent TCR sequencing, from 13 patients with persistent Graves' disease and roughly 20 patients with newly diagnosed Graves' disease. The study took place in China and was registered as a clinical trial. Points the paper makes about the study in general: Only peripheral blood was studied, because thyroid tissue, the primary lesion, was inaccessible. Preferential use of TRBV28, TRBJ1-2 and TRBJ2-5 was observed in persistent disease, whereas TRBV20-1 and TRBJ2-1 were favored in newly diagnosed disease. More public clonotypes were shared among persistent patients (more than 2,500) than among newly diagnosed patients (966). The small sample size was acknowledged by the authors as a limitation that may reduce accuracy. Compared with newly diagnosed patients, persistent Graves' disease patients had lower TCR Shannon entropy and fewer highly expanded clones, which suggests clonal expansion. Sequencing and analysis were limited to the TCR beta chain.

The intended sense of this specimen's time point label: newly diagnosed GD, antithyroid drugs for less than 3 months. For both TCR sequencing and RNA sequencing, RNA was extracted from PBMCs in TRIzol. The diagnosis of Graves' disease followed American Thyroid Association guidelines. The patients came from an endocrinology department in Xi'an, China. From each patient, around 9.3 milliliters of peripheral blood was collected into an EDTA anticoagulant tube. PBMCs were isolated by Ficoll Paque Plus density gradient separation without further T cell sorting. RNA quality was checked with an Agilent 2100 Bioanalyzer and agarose gel, and concentration with a NanoDrop 2000. Notes on this clonotype: Its antigen remains unidentified. No much larger clone is present one base from it, and per-base qualities are unavailable.

The CDR3 holds 15 amino acids from the cysteine to the phenylalanine. Just the 45-base CDR3 DNA is kept, in frame starting at base 1. The germline V gene (reference sequence) yields GTSNPN for CDR1 and SVGIG for CDR2. The junction shows trimming of 3 bases on V and 3 bases on J, plus 16 bases between the germline ends. Libraries came from multiplex PCR. Sequencing relied on an Illumina HiSeq 4000. To build TCR beta libraries, CDR3 regions were amplified by Arm-PCR using iRepertoire HTBI primers. Gel purification was performed on PCR products prior to sequencing. The authors processed their data as follows. Gene usage analysis of CDR3 amino acid clonotypes relied on the 60 or so TRBV and 13 to 15 TRBJ segments identified across samples. COPE and FqMerger were used to merge filtered high-quality paired reads into contigs. BLAST was used to align contigs to IMGT TRBV, TRBD and TRBJ reference genes, with CDR3 defined following IMGT. Any clonotype with a frequency above 0.1% was classified as a highly expanded clone. Shannon entropy served as the measure of repertoire diversity, while the Gini coefficient captured V-J evenness. A clonotype was considered public if more than one individual shared it. The public sequencing data were trimmed at Q25 with fastp and processed into clonotypes with MiXCR by TCRdb, which kept only in-frame beta chains. CDR3 protein sequences are deduplicated, and each keeps its most common genes and DNA. TCRdb, not the original authors, processed these V and J calls. The sample table lists roughly 420,000 distinct CDR3 sequences, around 17% of them with a count of one. Around 11% of the sample is held by the ten biggest clonotypes.

These data also formed part of another study, on T cells in Graves' hyperthyroidism and ophthalmopathy. Per that second paper: A patient counted as having stable Graves' hyperthyroidism if no progression to ophthalmopathy occurred over 18 months of follow-up. Hyperthyroidism patients were newly diagnosed, with disease duration under 2 months, and aged 18 to 65 years. Exclusion was applied to patients with uncontrolled infections, other autoimmune diseases, pregnancy or lactation. Diagnoses relied on clinical symptoms, serum thyroxine and TRAb, thyroid ultrasound and orbital computed tomography. The first round of RT-PCR for the TCR CDR3 was performed with the HTBI primer set and the Qiagen OneStep RT-PCR kit. Most expanded thyroid clonotypes (frequency above 0.001) were also detected in blood, a finding suggesting that blood repertoires may reflect thyroid immune responses. A model built on a 13 V-J signature distinguished ophthalmopathy from stable hyperthyroidism, reaching about 88% sensitivity and 81.08% specificity in cross-validation and 80%/75% in testing. In validation, progression to ophthalmopathy was predicted by the model with 70.59% sensitivity and under 85% specificity, a median of approximately 6.5 months before onset. TCR V-J signatures able to tell the groups apart were searched for in a discovery cohort of more than 90 patients, of whom roughly 42 had Graves' ophthalmopathy and about 55 had stable Graves' hyperthyroidism. An independent validation cohort of under 20 hyperthyroidism patients and about 15 patients who later progressed to ophthalmopathy tested prospective prediction of ophthalmopathy. For training and testing, the 110 or so patients in the discovery cohort were randomly divided in a 7:3 ratio. In addition, the study compared T-cell repertoires in thyroid tissue and in blood from 6 or 7 Graves' hyperthyroidism patients. After sampling, hyperthyroidism patients received methimazole starting at 30 mg daily, and ophthalmopathy patients received high-dose intravenous methylprednisolone. Libraries were constructed in a second round of multiplex PCR, after which size selection and purification were performed. Libraries were sequenced paired-end with 100 bp reads on an Illumina HiSeq2000. Raw data were processed with SOAPnuke, discarding reads with adapters, uncalled bases, mean Phred below 15, or no exact constant-primer or identifier match. High-quality paired reads were merged with COPE v1.2.5, and unique nucleotide sequences were defined as clonotypes. MiTCR v1.1 was used to align clonotypes to the IMGT TRBV, TRBD and TRBJ reference segments. The analysis was restricted to V-J combinations with a frequency above 0.0001, which together covered 99.2% of the repertoires. A TCS score was defined as the ratio of F50 (clonal expansion) to E x V (chaos), with BLOSUM62-based TCRdist applied between CDR3 peptides within each V-J. Welch's t-statistics and random forest reduced around 510 V-J features to about 12, which were used in a naive Bayes classifier (R e1071). Sample size was not statistically predetermined, and blinding of investigators to group allocation was not performed. According to the paper, TCR Vbeta CDR3 sequencing was carried out on 135 peripheral blood samples, which came from 40 to 45 ophthalmopathy, under 80 hyperthyroidism and roughly 17 progressor patients.

The sample was peripheral blood mononuclear cells (PBMCs), taken at new diagnosis, from a patient treated with antithyroid drugs. This receptor chain uses TRBV30 and TRBJ2-3; matching of 6 bases hints at TRBD2 as the D gene. This clonotype was sampled from a woman in her twenties or thirties with Graves disease. Donor details come from another sample of the same person, matched by shared clones. The CDR3 reads CAWSRWGRMTDTQYF. The DNA sequence reads TGTGCCTGGAGCCGATGGGGGAGGATGACAGATACGCAGTATTTT.